A single sample gave rise to the 14 T cell receptor beta chains below, sequenced in a study of cytomegalovirus exposure and HLA in healthy donors. The primer mix had 60 Vbeta and 13 Jbeta primers. The assay was immunoSEQ multiplex PCR, and TCRdb's table has in-frame clones only and misses some. Among 150,000 to 200,000 clones listed, roughly 80% were seen once. The sequencing sample was made of PBMCs. These receptors came from a female donor in good health and CMV-seronegative.

The chain joins TRBV6-4 to TRBJ2-6; TRBD1 might be the D (6 bases). This CDR3 is 15 amino acids long. CDR1 and CDR2 from the germline V gene are MRHNA and SNTAGT. V was clipped by 6 bases and J by 3 bases, with 12 bases between them. Written as DNA, the CDR3 is TGTGCCAGCAGCCTACAGGGAGATGGGGCCAACGTCCTGACTTTC. Its translation: CASSLQGDGANVLTF.

V usage is TRBV28 and J usage is TRBJ1-5; D might be TRBD1 (5 bases). Trimming took 0 bases from V and 4 from J, leaving 13 bases between them. The CDR3 contains 16 residues. CDR1 is MDHEN, CDR2 SYDVKM, per germline. CDR3 region: CASSLWGRGSNQPQHF. CDR3 sequence (DNA): TGTGCCAGCAGTTTATGGGGGAGGGGATCAAATCAGCCCCAGCATTTT.

V gene TRBV5-1 combines with J gene TRBJ1-2; 11 nucleotides match TRBD1. After removal of 4 bases from V and 0 bases from J, the junction contained 5 bases not matched to a gene. The germline CDR1 and CDR2 sequences are SGHRS and YFSETQ. This CDR3 has 16 residues. This CDR3 is CASSLRTGGPNYGYTF. CDR3 nucleotide sequence: TGCGCCAGCAGCCTTCGGACAGGGGGCCCTAACTATGGCTACACCTTC.

A few counts support this clone. The V and J genes are TRBV29-1 and TRBJ1-3; TRBD1 matches at 8 bases. This CDR3 spans 14 amino acids. The trim removed 6 bases at V and 3 bases at J, leaving 7 bases unmatched. Germline assignment: CDR1 SQVTM and CDR2 ANQGSEA. CDR3 sequence (DNA): TGCAGCGTCACCGACAGGGGTCGTGGAAACACCATATATTTT. It yields the protein CSVTDRGRGNTIYF.

This clone has only a few counts. V is TRBV10-3 and J is TRBJ1-6, with D possibly being TRBD1 (5 bases). Germline V lookup: CDR1 ENHRY, CDR2 SYGVKD. Trimming cost V 0 bases and J 7 bases, with 10 bases left between them. The CDR3 consists of 15 residues. As DNA, the CDR3 is TGTGCCATCAGTGAGTCGGCAGGGCCCAATTCACCCCTCCACTTT. Amino acids: CAISESAGPNSPLHF.

A few counts support this clone. The CDR3 reads CASSGGGATDTQYF. Here the CDR3 DNA reads TGTGCCAGTAGTGGCGGGGGGGCCACAGATACGCAGTATTTT. The chain couples TRBV19 to TRBJ2-3, with TRBD2 matching 9 bases. Germline assignment: CDR1 LNHDA and CDR2 SQIVND (reference sequence). This CDR3 spans 14 amino acids. Losses at the gene ends were 5 bases for V and 2 bases for J; bases not matched to a gene: 2.

This chain links TRBV5-4 with TRBJ1-2; D is perhaps TRBD1 (6 bases). CDR3 length: 13 amino acids. The V and J ends lost 2 bases and 7 bases respectively, with 12 bases between them. The germline gives CDR1 SGHNT, CDR2 YYREEE (reference sequence). For the CDR3, the DNA is TGTGCCAGCAGCTTACAGGGTAGAGGTGGCTACACCTTC. Amino acid sequence: CASSLQGRGGYTF. Full variable domain (rest looked up from reference TRBV5-4 and TRBJ1-2): ETGVTQSPTHLIKTRGQQVTLRCSSQSGHNTVSWYQQALGQGPQFIFQYYREEENGRGNFPPRFSGLQFPNYSSELNVNALELDDSALYLCASSLQGRGGYTFGSGTRLTVV.

The V and J genes are TRBV7-3 and TRBJ1-6, with D unresolved. CDR3 length: 14 amino acids. CDR1 SGHTA and CDR2 FQGTGA come from the germline V gene. Trimming removed 0 bases at V and 10 bases at J, with 10 bases between. In nucleotides, the CDR3 is TGTGCCAGCAGCTTAACTCCCGAGGTGTCACCCCTCCACTTT. Translation: CASSLTPEVSPLHF.

This clone appeared once. The chain uses TRBV27 and TRBJ1-5; D is uncertain. Germline lookup yields CDR1 MNHEY and CDR2 SMNVEV (reference sequence). V was clipped by 2 bases and J by 2 bases, with 4 bases between them. The CDR3 sequence is 13 residues long. CDR3: CASSLSGNQPQHF. In DNA form, the CDR3 reads TGTGCCAGCAGTTTAAGCGGCAATCAGCCCCAGCATTTT.

The chain uses TRBV7-9 and TRBJ1-5; a weak D match, TRBD1 (6 bases). Germline lookup yields CDR1 SEHNR and CDR2 FQNEAQ (reference sequence). The V and J ends lost 1 base and 2 bases respectively, with 9 bases between them. CDR3 length: 15 residues. The CDR3 is CASSLVSGGNQPQHF. CDR3 nucleotide sequence: TGTGCCAGCAGCTTAGTATCAGGGGGCAATCAGCCCCAGCATTTT.

Points on this clone: One end of the junction is discordant with germline, which a read error may explain. This sequence joins TRBV28 and TRBJ1-4, with 7 bases fitting TRBD1. The CDR3 is 18 residues long. Germline CDR1 is MDHEN and CDR2 is SYDVKM. CDR3 sequence: CASSSFGSEGATNEKLFF. The DNA of the CDR3 is TGTGCCAGCAGTTCTTTCGGTAGCGAGGGGGCAACCAATGAAAAACTGTTTTTT.

The J gene is TRBJ2-7, the V gene TRBV19; 10 bases are a match to TRBD1. V dropped 6 bases and J dropped 3; count of bases not matched to a gene: 5. The CDR3 length is 14 residues. CDR1 is LNHDA and CDR2 is SQIVND in the germline V gene (reference sequence). CDR3 coding DNA: TGTGCCAGTAGGGGGACAGGGGAAATCTACGAGCAGTACTTC. Translating gives CASRGTGEIYEQYF.

The chain joins TRBV7-9 to TRBJ2-3; D is undetermined. Trimming left V 0 bases short and J 5 bases short, with 6 bases between. CDR1 is SEHNR and CDR2 is FQNEAQ in the germline V gene (reference sequence). The CDR3 spans 13 residues. The DNA of the CDR3 is TGTGCCAGCAGCTTAGCGGAGAGAGATACGCAGTATTTT. Amino acids: CASSLAERDTQYF.

The J gene is TRBJ2-7, the V gene TRBV4-1, with D perhaps TRBD1 (6 bases). The CDR3 is 15 residues long. The V gene's germline CDR1 is MGHRA and CDR2 YSYEKL. The V end was cut by 4 bases, the J end by 3 bases, with 16 bases between. The CDR3 loop reads CASSLSRARGYEQYF. The CDR3 DNA reads TGCGCCAGCAGCCTATCCCGGGCCAGGGGCTACGAGCAGTACTTC.